Listed below are T cell receptor beta chains from one sample, sequenced in a study of Ad26.COV2.S vaccination and SARS-CoV-2 variants. Some clones are missing from TCRdb's copy, which holds only in-frame ones; the method was immunoSEQ multiplex PCR. The sample records 350,000 to 450,000 clones, around 87% being singletons. The source material was peripheral blood, sampled in a trial of Ad26.COV2.S vaccine versus placebo. These receptors were collected from a person aged 18-60 years who received the Ad26.COV2.S COVID-19 vaccine or a placebo. CDR3s include the opening cysteine and the closing phenylalanine or tryptophan. D genes are given only for firm matches. The size entry is marked missing in some rows and otherwise reads once, few, many or a size class.

j_gene: TRBJ1-5
d_gene: NA
abundance: NA
v_gene: TRBV27
CDR3aa: CASSYTSGAGQPQHF
CDR3nt: TGTGCCAGCAGCTATACGTCCGGGGCTGGTCAGCCCCAGCATTTT

j_gene: TRBJ2-5
d_gene: NA
abundance: NA
v_gene: TRBV9
CDR3aa: CASSFDTGPQETQYF
CDR3nt: TGTGCCAGCAGCTTTGACACAGGGCCCCAAGAGACCCAGTACTTC

j_gene: TRBJ1-5
d_gene: NA
abundance: NA
v_gene: TRBV1
CDR3aa: CTSSHEIRGAVEPQHF
CDR3nt: TGCACCAGCAGCCACGAAATAAGGGGGGCGGTGGAGCCCCAGCATTTT

j_gene: TRBJ1-4
d_gene: TRBD1
abundance: once
v_gene: TRBV2
CDR3aa: CASSPRQGAPGSNEKLFF
CDR3nt: TGTGCCAGCAGTCCAAGACAGGGGGCGCCGGGCTCTAATGAAAAACTGTTTTTT

j_gene: TRBJ1-1
d_gene: NA
abundance: once
v_gene: TRBV14
CDR3aa: CASSQDTGLSVTEAFF
CDR3nt: TGTGCCAGCAGCCAAGATACAGGGTTGTCGGTCACTGAAGCTTTCTTT

j_gene: TRBJ1-5
d_gene: NA
abundance: NA
v_gene: TRBV6-5
CDR3aa: CASSAEWSNQPQHF
CDR3nt: TGTGCCAGCAGCGCGGAGTGGAGCAATCAGCCCCAGCATTTT

j_gene: TRBJ1-1
d_gene: NA
abundance: NA
v_gene: TRBV5-1
CDR3aa: CASVKGENTEAFF
CDR3nt: TGCGCCAGCGTCAAAGGGGAAAACACTGAAGCTTTCTTT

j_gene: TRBJ1-2
d_gene: NA
abundance: NA
v_gene: TRBV5-6
CDR3aa: CASSGWGTHYGYTF
CDR3nt: TGTGCCAGCAGCGGGTGGGGGACACACTATGGCTACACCTTC

j_gene: TRBJ2-1
d_gene: NA
abundance: NA
v_gene: TRBV14
CDR3aa: CASSPRPGAYNEQFF
CDR3nt: TGTGCCAGCAGCCCACGGCCTGGCGCCTACAATGAGCAGTTCTTC

j_gene: TRBJ1-1
d_gene: TRBD1
abundance: NA
v_gene: TRBV14
CDR3aa: CASAGTGGTEAFF
CDR3nt: TGTGCCAGCGCTGGGACAGGGGGCACTGAAGCTTTCTTT

j_gene: TRBJ2-5
d_gene: TRBD2
abundance: many
v_gene: TRBV6-1
CDR3aa: CASSELAGGPETQYF
CDR3nt: TGTGCCAGCAGTGAACTAGCGGGGGGGCCAGAGACCCAGTACTTC

j_gene: TRBJ2-7
d_gene: TRBD2
abundance: NA
v_gene: TRBV5-1
CDR3aa: CASSLVPSGVSYEQYF
CDR3nt: TGCGCCAGCAGCTTGGTTCCTAGCGGGGTGTCGTACGAGCAGTACTTC

j_gene: TRBJ2-7
d_gene: NA
abundance: NA
v_gene: TRBV18
CDR3aa: CASSPPGTRDEQYF
CDR3nt: TGTGCCAGCTCACCCCCGGGGACCCGGGACGAGCAGTACTTC

j_gene: TRBJ2-7
d_gene: NA
abundance: NA
v_gene: TRBV2
CDR3aa: CASSEARGRGRAGEQYF
CDR3nt: TGTGCCAGCAGTGAAGCACGAGGCCGGGGACGGGCAGGCGAGCAGTACTTC

j_gene: TRBJ1-1
d_gene: NA
abundance: NA
v_gene: TRBV6-5
CDR3aa: CASSPGQNTEAFF
CDR3nt: TGTGCCAGCAGTCCCGGACAGAACACTGAAGCTTTCTTT

j_gene: TRBJ1-6
d_gene: TRBD1
abundance: NA
v_gene: TRBV9
CDR3aa: CASSADPGQGNSPLHF
CDR3nt: TGTGCCAGCAGCGCCGACCCGGGACAGGGAAATTCACCCCTCCACTTT

j_gene: TRBJ2-1
d_gene: NA
abundance: NA
v_gene: TRBV6-1
CDR3aa: CASSEGYSSYNEQFF
CDR3nt: TGTGCCAGCAGTGAAGGGTACAGCTCCTACAATGAGCAGTTCTTC

j_gene: TRBJ2-7
d_gene: TRBD1
abundance: NA
v_gene: TRBV27
CDR3aa: CASSLYKGAAYEQYF
CDR3nt: TGTGCCAGCAGTTTATACAAGGGGGCCGCCTACGAGCAGTACTTC

j_gene: TRBJ1-1
d_gene: NA
abundance: NA
v_gene: TRBV4-2
CDR3aa: CASSQDVGAGNTEAFF
CDR3nt: TGTGCCAGCAGCCAAGACGTAGGCGCAGGGAACACTGAAGCTTTCTTT

j_gene: TRBJ2-1
d_gene: TRBD1
abundance: NA
v_gene: TRBV7-6
CDR3aa: CASSPRTGSSYNEQFF
CDR3nt: TGTGCCAGCAGCCCACGGACAGGAAGCTCCTACAATGAGCAGTTCTTC

j_gene: TRBJ1-2
d_gene: NA
abundance: few
v_gene: TRBV9
CDR3aa: CASSLNYGYTF
CDR3nt: TGTGCCAGCAGCCTCAACTATGGCTACACCTTC

j_gene: TRBJ1-2
d_gene: TRBD1
abundance: NA
v_gene: TRBV9
CDR3aa: CASSVASTGQGGYGYTF
CDR3nt: TGTGCCAGCAGCGTAGCCTCTACGGGACAGGGAGGCTATGGCTACACCTTC

j_gene: TRBJ2-7
d_gene: TRBD2
abundance: NA
v_gene: TRBV5-1
CDR3aa: CASSPIAGVDEQYF
CDR3nt: TGCGCCAGCAGCCCCATAGCGGGGGTGGACGAGCAGTACTTC

j_gene: TRBJ1-4
d_gene: TRBD1
abundance: once
v_gene: TRBV2
CDR3aa: CASSEIWTGEGEKLFF
CDR3nt: TGTGCCAGCAGTGAAATTTGGACAGGGGAGGGTGAAAAACTGTTTTTT

j_gene: TRBJ1-1
d_gene: NA
abundance: NA
v_gene: TRBV5-1
CDR3aa: CASSSFSLGGSTGTEAFF
CDR3nt: TGCGCCAGCAGCTCTTTTAGCTTGGGGGGTAGTACTGGGACTGAAGCTTTCTTT

j_gene: TRBJ1-1
d_gene: TRBD1
abundance: once
v_gene: TRBV2
CDR3aa: CAPQGQGVYDTEAFF
CDR3nt: TGTGCCCCCCAGGGACAGGGGGTCTATGACACTGAAGCTTTCTTT

j_gene: TRBJ2-2
d_gene: NA
abundance: NA
v_gene: TRBV7-9
CDR3aa: CASSLGLRPGELFF
CDR3nt: TGTGCCAGCAGCTTAGGTCTTCGACCCGGGGAGCTGTTTTTT

j_gene: TRBJ2-7
d_gene: NA
abundance: NA
v_gene: TRBV14
CDR3aa: CASSQFRTYEQYF
CDR3nt: TGTGCCAGCAGCCAATTTCGGACCTACGAGCAGTACTTC

j_gene: TRBJ1-6
d_gene: NA
abundance: NA
v_gene: TRBV6-6
CDR3aa: CASSRGRGDGRNSPLHF
CDR3nt: TGTGCCAGCAGTCGGGGCAGGGGCGATGGGCGGAATTCACCCCTCCACTTT

j_gene: TRBJ1-2
d_gene: NA
abundance: NA
v_gene: TRBV5-7
CDR3aa: CASSLLRTAPVNHGYTF
CDR3nt: TGTGCCAGCAGCTTGTTGCGGACGGCGCCTGTCAACCATGGCTACACCTTC

j_gene: TRBJ1-2
d_gene: TRBD1
abundance: NA
v_gene: TRBV30
CDR3aa: CAWSSGQGVFYGYTF
CDR3nt: TGTGCCTGGAGTTCCGGACAGGGGGTCTTCTATGGCTACACCTTC

j_gene: TRBJ1-2
d_gene: TRBD1
abundance: once
v_gene: TRBV6-5
CDR3aa: CASSYADRAPLYGYTF
CDR3nt: TGTGCCAGCAGCTACGCGGACAGGGCCCCACTCTATGGCTACACCTTC

j_gene: TRBJ1-2
d_gene: NA
abundance: NA
v_gene: TRBV27
CDR3aa: CASSLFGGYSNYTF
CDR3nt: TGTGCCAGCAGTTTGTTCGGGGGATACTCAAACTACACCTTC

j_gene: TRBJ1-3
d_gene: TRBD1
abundance: NA
v_gene: TRBV4-2
CDR3aa: CASSQEGFDRGFGTIYF
CDR3nt: TGTGCCAGCAGCCAAGAGGGCTTCGACAGGGGCTTCGGCACCATATATTTT

j_gene: TRBJ2-2
d_gene: NA
abundance: once
v_gene: TRBV11-2
CDR3aa: CASSLNSVAVGSGELFF
CDR3nt: TGTGCCAGCAGCTTAAATTCGGTAGCCGTGGGTTCCGGGGAGCTGTTTTTT

j_gene: TRBJ2-1
d_gene: NA
abundance: NA
v_gene: TRBV10-3
CDR3aa: CAISRTGEQFF
CDR3nt: TGTGCCATCAGTCGGACTGGAGAGCAGTTCTTC